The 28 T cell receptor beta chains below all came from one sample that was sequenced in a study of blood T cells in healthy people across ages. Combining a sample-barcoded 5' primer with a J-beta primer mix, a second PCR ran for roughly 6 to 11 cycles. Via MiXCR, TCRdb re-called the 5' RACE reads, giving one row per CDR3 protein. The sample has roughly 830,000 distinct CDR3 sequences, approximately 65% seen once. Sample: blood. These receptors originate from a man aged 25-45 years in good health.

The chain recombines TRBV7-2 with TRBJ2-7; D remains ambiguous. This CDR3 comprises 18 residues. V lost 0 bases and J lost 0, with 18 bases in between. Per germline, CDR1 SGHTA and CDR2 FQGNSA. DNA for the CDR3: TGTGCCAGCAGCTTAGCGCTAATGGGCAGCTTACTCTCCTACGAGCAGTACTTC. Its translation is CASSLALMGSLLSYEQYF.

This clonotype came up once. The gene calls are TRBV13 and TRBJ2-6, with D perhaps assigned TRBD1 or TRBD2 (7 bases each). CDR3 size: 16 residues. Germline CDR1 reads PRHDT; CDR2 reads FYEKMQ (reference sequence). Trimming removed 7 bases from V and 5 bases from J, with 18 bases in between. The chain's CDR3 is CASKTRGGTRANVLTF. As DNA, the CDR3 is TGTGCCAGCAAAACCAGGGGGGGGACAAGGGCCAACGTCCTGACTTTC.

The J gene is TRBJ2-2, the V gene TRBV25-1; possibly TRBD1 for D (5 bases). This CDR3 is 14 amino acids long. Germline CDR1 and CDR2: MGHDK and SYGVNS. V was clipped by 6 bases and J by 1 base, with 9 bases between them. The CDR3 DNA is TGTGCCAGCAGGGACGACAGGAACACCGGGGAGCTGTTTTTT. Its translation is CASRDDRNTGELFF.

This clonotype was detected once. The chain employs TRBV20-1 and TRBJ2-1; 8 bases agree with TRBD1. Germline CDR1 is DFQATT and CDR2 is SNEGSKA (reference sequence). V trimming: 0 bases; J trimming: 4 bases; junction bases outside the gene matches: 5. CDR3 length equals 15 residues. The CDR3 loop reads CSARDDQGAYNEQFF. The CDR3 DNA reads TGCAGTGCTAGAGATGATCAGGGGGCTTACAATGAGCAGTTCTTC.

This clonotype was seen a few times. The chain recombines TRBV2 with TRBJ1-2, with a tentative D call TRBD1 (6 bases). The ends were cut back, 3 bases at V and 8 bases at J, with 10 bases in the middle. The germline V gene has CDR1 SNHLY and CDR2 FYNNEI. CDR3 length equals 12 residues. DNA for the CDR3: TGTGCCAGCAGTGAGGGGGGCCGCGGCTACACCTTC. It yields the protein CASSEGGRGYTF.

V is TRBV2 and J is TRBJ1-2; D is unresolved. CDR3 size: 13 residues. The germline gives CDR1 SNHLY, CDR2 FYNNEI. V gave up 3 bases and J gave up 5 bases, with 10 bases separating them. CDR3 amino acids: CASSDGQYYGYTF. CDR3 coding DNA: TGTGCCAGCAGTGACGGGCAGTATTATGGCTACACCTTC.

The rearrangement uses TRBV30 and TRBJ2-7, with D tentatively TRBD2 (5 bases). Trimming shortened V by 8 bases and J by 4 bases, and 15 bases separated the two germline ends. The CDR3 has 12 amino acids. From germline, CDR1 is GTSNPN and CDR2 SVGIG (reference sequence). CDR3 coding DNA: TGTGCCCGAACCGGGGAGAGGTACGAGCAGTACTTC. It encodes CARTGERYEQYF.

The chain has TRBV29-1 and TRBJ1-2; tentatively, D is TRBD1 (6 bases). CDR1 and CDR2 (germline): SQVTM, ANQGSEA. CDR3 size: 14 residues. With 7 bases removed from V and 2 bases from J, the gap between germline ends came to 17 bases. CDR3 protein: CSAGVAGTNYGYTF. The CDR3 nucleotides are TGCAGCGCCGGGGTGGCAGGGACAAACTATGGCTACACCTTC. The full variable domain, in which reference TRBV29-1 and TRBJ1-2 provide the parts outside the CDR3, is SAVISQKPSRDICQRGTSLTIQCQVDSQVTMMFWYRQQPGQSLTLIATANQGSEATYESGFVIDKFPISRPNLTFSTLTVSNMSPEDSSIYLCSAGVAGTNYGYTFGSGTRLTVV.

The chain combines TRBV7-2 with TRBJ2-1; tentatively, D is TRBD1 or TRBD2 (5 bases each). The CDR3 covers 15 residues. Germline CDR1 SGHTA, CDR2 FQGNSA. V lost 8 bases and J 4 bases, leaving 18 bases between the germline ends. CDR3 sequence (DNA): TGTGCCAGCTGCGCCGGGACCATACTATACAATGAGCAGTTCTTC. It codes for CASCAGTILYNEQFF.

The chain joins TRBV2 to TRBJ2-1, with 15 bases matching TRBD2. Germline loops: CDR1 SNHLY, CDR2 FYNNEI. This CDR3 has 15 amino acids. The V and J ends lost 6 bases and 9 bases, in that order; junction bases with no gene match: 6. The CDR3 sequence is CASRRTSGGASEQFF. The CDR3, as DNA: TGTGCCAGCAGGAGGACTAGCGGGGGGGCAAGTGAGCAGTTCTTC.

CDR3 coding DNA: TGTGCCAGCAGCTTAGACGGCGGGGGGGTAACTGAGCAGTTCTTC. Translating it yields CASSLDGGGVTEQFF. The rearrangement uses TRBV11-2 and TRBJ2-1; TRBD2 matches 9 bases. This CDR3 spans 15 amino acids. V was clipped by 0 bases and J by 9 bases; unmatched bases: 6. Germline lookup yields CDR1 SGHAT and CDR2 FQNNGV. Complete variable domain (other parts from reference TRBV11-2 and TRBJ2-1): EAGVAQSPRYKIIEKRQSVAFWCNPISGHATLYWYQQILGQGPKLLIQFQNNGVVDDSQLPKDRFSAERLKGVDSTLKIQPAKLEDSAVYLCASSLDGGGVTEQFFGPGTRLTVL.

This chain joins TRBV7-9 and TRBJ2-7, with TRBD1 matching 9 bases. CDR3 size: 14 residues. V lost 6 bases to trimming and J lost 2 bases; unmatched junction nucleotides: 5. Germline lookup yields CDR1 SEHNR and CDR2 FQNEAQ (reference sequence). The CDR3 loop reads CASRGGQGTYEQYF. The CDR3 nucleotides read TGTGCCAGCAGAGGGGGACAGGGCACCTACGAGCAGTACTTC.

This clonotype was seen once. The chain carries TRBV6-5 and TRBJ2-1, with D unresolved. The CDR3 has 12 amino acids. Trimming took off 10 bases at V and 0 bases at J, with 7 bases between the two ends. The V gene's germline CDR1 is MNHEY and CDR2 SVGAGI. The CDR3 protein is CATLSSYNEQFF. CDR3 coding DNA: TGTGCCACTTTAAGCTCCTACAATGAGCAGTTCTTC.

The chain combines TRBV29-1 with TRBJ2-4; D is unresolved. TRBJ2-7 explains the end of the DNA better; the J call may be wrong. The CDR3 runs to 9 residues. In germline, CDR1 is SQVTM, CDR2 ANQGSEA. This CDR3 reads CSPMGEQYF. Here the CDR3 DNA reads TGCAGCCCCATGGGCGAGCAGTACTTC.

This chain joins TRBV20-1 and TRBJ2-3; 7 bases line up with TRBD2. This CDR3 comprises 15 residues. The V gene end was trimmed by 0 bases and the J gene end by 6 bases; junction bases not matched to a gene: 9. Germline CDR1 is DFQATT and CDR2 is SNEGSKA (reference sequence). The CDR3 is CSARDRTGGWDTQYF. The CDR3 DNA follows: TGCAGTGCTAGAGATCGGACGGGGGGTTGGGATACGCAGTATTTT.

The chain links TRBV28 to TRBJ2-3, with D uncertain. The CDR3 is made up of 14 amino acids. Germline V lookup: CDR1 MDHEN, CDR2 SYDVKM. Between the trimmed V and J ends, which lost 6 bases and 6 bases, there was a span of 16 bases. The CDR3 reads CASRIGRLPDTQYF. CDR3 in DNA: TGTGCCAGCAGGATCGGGCGCCTTCCCGATACGCAGTATTTT. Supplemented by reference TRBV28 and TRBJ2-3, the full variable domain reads DVKVTQSSRYLVKRTGEKVFLECVQDMDHENMFWYRQDPGLGLRLIYFSYDVKMKEKGDIPEGYSVSREKKERFSLILESASTNQTSMYLCASRIGRLPDTQYFGPGTRLTVL.

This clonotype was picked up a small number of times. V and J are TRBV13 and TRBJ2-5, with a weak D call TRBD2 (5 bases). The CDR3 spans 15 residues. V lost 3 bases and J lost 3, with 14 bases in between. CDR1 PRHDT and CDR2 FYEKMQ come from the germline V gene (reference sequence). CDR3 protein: CASSFLGRGEETQYF. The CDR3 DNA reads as TGTGCCAGCAGCTTCCTGGGGAGAGGTGAAGAGACCCAGTACTTC.

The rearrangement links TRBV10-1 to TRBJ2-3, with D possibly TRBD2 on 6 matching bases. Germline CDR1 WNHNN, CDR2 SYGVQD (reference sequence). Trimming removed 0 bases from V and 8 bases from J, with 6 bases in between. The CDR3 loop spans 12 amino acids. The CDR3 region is CASSESGGTQYF. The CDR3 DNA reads TGCGCCAGCAGTGAGTCGGGAGGTACGCAGTATTTT.

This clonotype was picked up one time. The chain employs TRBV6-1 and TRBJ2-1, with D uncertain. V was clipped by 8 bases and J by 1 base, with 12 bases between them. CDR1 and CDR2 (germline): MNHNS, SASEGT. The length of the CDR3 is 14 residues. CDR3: CASFPSSSYNEQFF. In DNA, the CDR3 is TGTGCCAGCTTCCCTAGTAGTTCCTACAATGAGCAGTTCTTC.

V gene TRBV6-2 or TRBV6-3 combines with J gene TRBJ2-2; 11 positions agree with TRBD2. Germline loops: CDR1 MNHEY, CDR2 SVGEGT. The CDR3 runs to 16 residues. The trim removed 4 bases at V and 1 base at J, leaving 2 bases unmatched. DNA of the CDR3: TGTGCCAGCAGTTTAGCGGGGGGGAAGAACACCGGGGAGCTGTTTTTT. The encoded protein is CASSLAGGKNTGELFF.

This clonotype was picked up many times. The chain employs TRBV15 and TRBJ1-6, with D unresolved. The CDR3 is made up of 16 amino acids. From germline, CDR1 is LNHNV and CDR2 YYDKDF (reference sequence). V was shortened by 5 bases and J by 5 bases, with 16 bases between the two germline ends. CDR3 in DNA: TGTGCCACCAGCTCCGAGCTTCCCGTAAATAATTCACCCCTCCACTTT. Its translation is CATSSELPVNNSPLHF.

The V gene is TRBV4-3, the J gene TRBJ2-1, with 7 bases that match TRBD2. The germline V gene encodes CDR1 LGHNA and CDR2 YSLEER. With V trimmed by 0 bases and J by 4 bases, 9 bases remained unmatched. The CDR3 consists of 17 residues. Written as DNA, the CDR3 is TGCGCCAGCAGCCAAGATGCTTGGGCTAGCGGATACAATGAGCAGTTCTTC. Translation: CASSQDAWASGYNEQFF.

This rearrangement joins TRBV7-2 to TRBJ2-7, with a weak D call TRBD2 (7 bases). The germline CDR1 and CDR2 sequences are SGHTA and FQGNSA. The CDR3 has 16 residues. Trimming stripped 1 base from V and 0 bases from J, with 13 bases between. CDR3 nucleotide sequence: TGTGCCAGCAGCTTAGGGGGCGGGGGCCTCTCCTACGAGCAGTACTTC. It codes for CASSLGGGGLSYEQYF.

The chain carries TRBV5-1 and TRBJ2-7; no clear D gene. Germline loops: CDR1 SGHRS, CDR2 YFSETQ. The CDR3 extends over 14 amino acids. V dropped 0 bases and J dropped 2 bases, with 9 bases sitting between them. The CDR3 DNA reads TGCGCCAGCAGCTTGGGGGATGGAGCCTACGAGCAGTACTTC. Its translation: CASSLGDGAYEQYF. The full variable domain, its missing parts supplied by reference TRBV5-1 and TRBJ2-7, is KAGVTQTPRYLIKTRGQQVTLSCSPISGHRSVSWYQQTPGQGLQFLFEYFSETQRNKGNFPGRFSGRQFSNSRSEMNVSTLELGDSALYLCASSLGDGAYEQYFGPGTRLTVT.

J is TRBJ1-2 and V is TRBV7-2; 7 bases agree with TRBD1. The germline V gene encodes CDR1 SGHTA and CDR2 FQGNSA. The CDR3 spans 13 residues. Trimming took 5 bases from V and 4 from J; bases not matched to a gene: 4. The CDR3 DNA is TGTGCCAGCAGCAATAGGGGGCTCTATGGCTACACCTTC. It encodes CASSNRGLYGYTF.

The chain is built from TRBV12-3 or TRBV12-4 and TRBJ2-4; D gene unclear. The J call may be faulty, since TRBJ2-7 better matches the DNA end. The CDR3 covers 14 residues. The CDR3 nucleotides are TGTGCCAGCAGTTTTCAAAACAGAGCCTACGAGCAGTACTTC. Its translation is CASSFQNRAYEQYF.

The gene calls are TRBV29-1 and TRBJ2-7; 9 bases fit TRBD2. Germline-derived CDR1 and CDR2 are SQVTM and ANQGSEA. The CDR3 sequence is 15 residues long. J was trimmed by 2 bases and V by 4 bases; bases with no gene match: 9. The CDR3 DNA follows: TGCAGCGTTGCGTCCAGCGGGGGGTCGACCTACGAGCAGTACTTC. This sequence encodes CSVASSGGSTYEQYF.

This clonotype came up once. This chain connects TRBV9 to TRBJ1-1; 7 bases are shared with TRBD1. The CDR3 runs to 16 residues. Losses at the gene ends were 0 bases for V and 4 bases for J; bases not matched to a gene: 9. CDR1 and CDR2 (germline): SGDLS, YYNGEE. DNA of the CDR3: TGTGCCAGCAGCGTAGAGGGAGGGGGCGGTGGCACTGAAGCTTTCTTT. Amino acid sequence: CASSVEGGGGGTEAFF.